The next 8 T cell receptor beta chains were all read from a single sample in a study of cytomegalovirus exposure and HLA in healthy donors. PCR amplification relied on 60 Vbeta primers (plus 13 Jbeta primers). Clones were sequenced by immunoSEQ multiplex PCR, and TCRdb holds only the in-frame ones, with some missing. In the table there are 150,000 to 200,000 clones, roughly 78% of which are singletons. Sequenced sample: PBMCs. The receptors originated from a woman aged 25 to 39 in good health and CMV-seronegative.

This chain links TRBV4-3 with TRBJ2-1, with D perhaps matching TRBD2 (5 bases). Trimming took off 3 bases at V and 3 bases at J, with 12 bases between the two ends. Germline V gene data show CDR1 as LGHNA and CDR2 as YSLEER. This CDR3 spans 15 amino acids. CDR3 sequence: CASSQRSGVYNEQFF. DNA for the CDR3: TGCGCCAGCAGCCAGCGGTCCGGGGTCTACAATGAGCAGTTCTTC.

This chain joins TRBV18 and TRBJ2-2; TRBD1 matches 9 bases. The CDR3 sequence is 15 residues long. The V segment lost 5 bases and the J segment 6 bases; nucleotides outside the gene matches: 7. Germline CDR1 KGHSH, CDR2 LQKENI. DNA for the CDR3: TGTGCCAGCTCAGAATCCCGACAGGGGGCCGGGGAGCTGTTTTTT. It translates to CASSESRQGAGELFF.

The chain recombines TRBV4-1 with TRBJ1-1, with D unclear. The CDR3 extends over 16 amino acids. Trimming cost V 2 bases and J 1 base, with 14 bases left between them. CDR1 and CDR2 (germline): MGHRA, YSYEKL. CDR3 coding DNA: TGCGCCAGCAGCCAACTCCAACTTGTCCAGAACACTGAAGCTTTCTTT. Its translation: CASSQLQLVQNTEAFF.

The V and J genes are TRBV9 and TRBJ2-6, with D maybe TRBD2 (5 bases). CDR3 length: 16 amino acids. CDR1 and CDR2 from the germline V gene are SGDLS and YYNGEE. V lost 4 bases, J lost 1 base, and 12 bases lay in between. This chain's CDR3 is CASSSTGWSGANVLTF. CDR3 DNA sequence: TGTGCCAGCAGCTCAACGGGGTGGTCTGGGGCCAACGTCCTGACTTTC.

The chain carries TRBV18 and TRBJ1-3, with D unresolved. Per germline, CDR1 KGHSH and CDR2 LQKENI. The CDR3 runs 14 residues. Trimming shortened V by 3 bases and J by 0 bases, and 6 bases separated the two germline ends. In DNA form, the CDR3 reads TGTGCCAGCTCACCTAACAGCTCTGGAAACACCATATATTTT. Translated: CASSPNSSGNTIYF. The full variable domain, with the rest looked up from reference TRBV18 and TRBJ1-3, is NAGVMQNPRHLVRRRGQEARLRCSPMKGHSHVYWYRQLPEEGLKFMVYLQKENIIDESGMPKERFSAEFPKEGPSILRIQQVVRGDSAAYFCASSPNSSGNTIYFGEGSWLTVV.

The chain combines TRBV5-4 with TRBJ1-2; 9 bases are shared with TRBD1. This CDR3 has 15 residues. The junction had 6 bases not matched to a gene; V was cut back by 6 bases and J by 0 bases. Germline V lookup: CDR1 SGHNT, CDR2 YYREEE (reference sequence). The CDR3, as DNA: TGTGCCAGCAAAGGACAGGGGCAACCTAACTATGGCTACACCTTC. It is translated as CASKGQGQPNYGYTF.

A remark on this clone: Other DNA sequences in the sample encode the same CDR3. The chain links TRBV19 to TRBJ1-1; no clear D. This CDR3 comprises 13 residues. The V gene's germline CDR1 is LNHDA and CDR2 SQIVND (reference sequence). The V end lost 3 bases, the J end lost 5 bases, and 10 bases lay between the germline ends. This CDR3 is CASSISRGTEAFF. The DNA for the CDR3 is TGTGCCAGTAGTATTTCTCGCGGTACTGAAGCTTTCTTT.

The chain combines TRBV6-1 with TRBJ1-1; D might be TRBD1 (6 bases). CDR1 and CDR2 from the germline V gene are MNHNS and SASEGT. The length of the CDR3 is 15 residues. V was trimmed by 2 bases and J by 5 bases, leaving 15 bases between them. The CDR3 coding sequence is TGTGCCAGCAGTGAACAGGGGTTAGCGGGGACTGAAGCTTTCTTT. This sequence encodes CASSEQGLAGTEAFF.